The sequence of this T cell receptor (beta chain) was determined in a study of T-cell reconstitution after alpha-beta-depleted transplantation in children listed by TCRdb under 2016. Regarding the research as a whole: Using TCR repertoire profiling, the study quantitatively followed how T-cell immune reconstitution unfolded in children after TCRalphabeta/CD19-depleted allogeneic hematopoietic cell transplantation. Study-wide findings and limitations: The high TCRbeta diversity at day 60 in some patients was ascribed to recipient T cells and intrathymic progenitors that had survived conditioning. The frequencies of hyperexpanded clones fell over the following months, and after one year, T-cell counts and TCRbeta diversity were mostly attributed to newly produced T cells. The apparently early recovery of alphabetaT-cell counts about two months after transplant reportedly depended on only several hundred rapidly expanded clones that came from non-depleted graft cells.

Libraries were made using PCR. The sequencer listed for this sample is Illumina HiSeq 2500. TCR libraries were prepared with molecular barcoding, using unique molecular identifiers to normalize TCRbeta repertoire quantification. TCRdb reanalyzed the raw reads on its own, using fastp at Q25 for trimming and MiXCR for clone calling, and kept in-frame beta chains. Rows are unified per CDR3 protein, each entry keeping the most common DNA and genes. Present in this sample are about 400,000 distinct CDR3 sequences, roughly 15% of which were seen just once. Of the sample, around 30% falls within the top ten clones. The germline V gene encodes CDR1 SEHNR and CDR2 FQNEAQ (reference sequence). From cysteine to phenylalanine, the CDR3 is 12 amino acids long. Of all the DNA, just the CDR3 is kept, 36 bases in frame from base 1. Cut back by 5 bases and 11 bases, the V and J ends lie 15 bases apart. This clonotype appeared a few times. Its cognate antigen has yet to be identified. Within one base of it there is no much larger clone, and no base qualities were kept.

According to the study, the label for this sample's treatment or condition signals: allogeneic hematopoietic cell transplantation with graft depleted of TCRalphabeta T cells and CD19 B cells. The transplant recipients were children given TCRalphabeta/CD19-depleted allogeneic hematopoietic cell grafts. This sequence was found in a boy less than two years old who had a stem cell transplant for Wiskott-Aldrich syndrome, so the T cells may come from the graft donor. The rearranged segments are TRBV7-9 and TRBJ1-1; possibly the D gene is TRBD1, per 6 matching bases. The sequenced sample was PBMCs, mostly from graft donor cells, obtained 360 days after TCRalphabeta/CD19-depleted stem cell transplant. In nucleotide form, the sequence is TGTGCCAGCAGCCCCGGGGGCCGGGTGGCTTTCTTT. Its translation reads: CASSPGGRVAFF. The variable domain in full, with residues beyond the CDR3 obtained from the reference TRBV7-9 and TRBJ1-1 genes, is DTGVSQNPRHKITKRGQNVTFRCDPISEHNRLYWYRQTLGQGPEFLTYFQNEAQLEKSRLLSDRFSAERPKGSFSTLEIQRTEQGDSAMYLCASSPGGRVAFFGQGTRLTVV.